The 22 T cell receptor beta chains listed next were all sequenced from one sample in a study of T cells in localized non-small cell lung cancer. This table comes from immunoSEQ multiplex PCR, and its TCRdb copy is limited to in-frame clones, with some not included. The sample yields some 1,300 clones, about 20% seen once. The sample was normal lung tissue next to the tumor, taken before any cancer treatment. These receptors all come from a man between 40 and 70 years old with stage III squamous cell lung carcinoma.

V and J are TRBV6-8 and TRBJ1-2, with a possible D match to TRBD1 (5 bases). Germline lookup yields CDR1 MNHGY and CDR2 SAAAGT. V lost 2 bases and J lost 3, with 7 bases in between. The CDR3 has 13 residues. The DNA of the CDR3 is TGTGCCAGCAGTTACGGGACGGACTATGGCTACACCTTC. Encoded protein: CASSYGTDYGYTF.

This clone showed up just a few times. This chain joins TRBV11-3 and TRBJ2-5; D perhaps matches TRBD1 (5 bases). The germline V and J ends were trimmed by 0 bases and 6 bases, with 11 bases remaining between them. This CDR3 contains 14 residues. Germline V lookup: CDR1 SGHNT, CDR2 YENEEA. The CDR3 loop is CASSLDQGRKTQYF. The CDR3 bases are TGTGCCAGCAGCTTAGACCAGGGAAGAAAGACCCAGTACTTC.

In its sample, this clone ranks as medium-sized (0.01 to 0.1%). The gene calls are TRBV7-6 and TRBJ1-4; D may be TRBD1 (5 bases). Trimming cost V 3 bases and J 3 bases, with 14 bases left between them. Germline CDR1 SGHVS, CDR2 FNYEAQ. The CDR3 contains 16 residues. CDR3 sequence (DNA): TGTGCCAGCAGCTTGAGCGCTAGAGGGGCTAATGAAAAACTGTTTTTT. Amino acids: CASSLSARGANEKLFF.

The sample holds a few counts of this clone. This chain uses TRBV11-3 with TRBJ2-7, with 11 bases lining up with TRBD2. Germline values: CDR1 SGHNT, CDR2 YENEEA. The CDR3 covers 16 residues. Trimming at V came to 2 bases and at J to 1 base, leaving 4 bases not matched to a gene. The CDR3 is CASSLNLAGGSYEQYF. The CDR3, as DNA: TGTGCCAGCAGCTTAAACCTAGCGGGAGGATCCTACGAGCAGTACTTC.

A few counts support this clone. Written as DNA, the CDR3 is TGTGCCAGCAGCTTAGCTAGTCCAAACACCGGGGAGCTGTTTTTT. It yields the protein CASSLASPNTGELFF. J is TRBJ2-2 and V is TRBV7-7; D unclear. Germline values: CDR1 SSHAT, CDR2 FNYEAQ (reference sequence). The CDR3 is 15 amino acids. Deletions cut 0 bases from V and 2 bases from J, with 7 bases between.

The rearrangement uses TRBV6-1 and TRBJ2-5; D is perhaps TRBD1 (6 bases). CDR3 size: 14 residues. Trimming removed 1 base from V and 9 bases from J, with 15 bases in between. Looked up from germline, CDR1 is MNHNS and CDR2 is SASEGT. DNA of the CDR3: TGTGCCAGCAGTGAAGGACAGGAACGGCGGGCCCAGTACTTC. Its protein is CASSEGQERRAQYF.

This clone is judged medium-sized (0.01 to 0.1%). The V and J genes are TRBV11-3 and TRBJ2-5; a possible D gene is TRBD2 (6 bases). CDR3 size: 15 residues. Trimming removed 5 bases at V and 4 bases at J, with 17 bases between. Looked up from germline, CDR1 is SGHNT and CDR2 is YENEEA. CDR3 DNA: TGTGCCAGCAGCATCTACGGGGGAGGTGCAGAGACCCAGTACTTC. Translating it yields CASSIYGGGAETQYF.

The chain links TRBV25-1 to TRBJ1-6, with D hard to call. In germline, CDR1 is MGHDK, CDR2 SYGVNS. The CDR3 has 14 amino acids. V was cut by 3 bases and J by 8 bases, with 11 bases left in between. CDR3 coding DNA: TGTGCCAGCAGTGACACGGGGTCGGATTCACCCCTCCACTTT. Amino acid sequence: CASSDTGSDSPLHF.

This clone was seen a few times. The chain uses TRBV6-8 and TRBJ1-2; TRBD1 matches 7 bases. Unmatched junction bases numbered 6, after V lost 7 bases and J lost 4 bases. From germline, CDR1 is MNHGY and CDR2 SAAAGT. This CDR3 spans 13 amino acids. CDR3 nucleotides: TGTGCCAGCAACCGGGACAGCTCCTATGGCTACACCTTC. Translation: CASNRDSSYGYTF.

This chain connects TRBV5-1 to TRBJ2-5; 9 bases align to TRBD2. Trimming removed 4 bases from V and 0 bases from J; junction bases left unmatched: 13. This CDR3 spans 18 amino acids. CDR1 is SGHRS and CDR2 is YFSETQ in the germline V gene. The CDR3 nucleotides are TGCGCCAGCAGCCCCGGGGTAGCGGGGGACCCTTACCAAGAGACCCAGTACTTC. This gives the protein CASSPGVAGDPYQETQYF.

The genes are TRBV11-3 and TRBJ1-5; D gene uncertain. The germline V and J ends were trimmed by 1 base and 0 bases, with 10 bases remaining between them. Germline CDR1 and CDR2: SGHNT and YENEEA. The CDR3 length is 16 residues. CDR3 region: CASSLVGPYSNQPQHF. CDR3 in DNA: TGTGCCAGCAGCTTAGTGGGCCCCTATAGCAATCAGCCCCAGCATTTT.

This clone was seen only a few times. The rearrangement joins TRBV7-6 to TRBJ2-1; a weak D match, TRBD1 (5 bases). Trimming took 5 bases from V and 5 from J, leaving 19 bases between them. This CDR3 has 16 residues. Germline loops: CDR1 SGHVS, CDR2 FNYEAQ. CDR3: CASSPSVGHADNEQFF. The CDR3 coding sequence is TGTGCCAGCAGCCCCTCCGTCGGACATGCAGACAATGAGCAGTTCTTC. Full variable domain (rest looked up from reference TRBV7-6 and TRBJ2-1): GAGVSQSPRYKVTKRGQDVALRCDPISGHVSLYWYRQALGQGPEFLTYFNYEAQQDKSGLPNDRFSAERPEGSISTLTIQRTEQRDSAMYRCASSPSVGHADNEQFFGPGTRLTVL.

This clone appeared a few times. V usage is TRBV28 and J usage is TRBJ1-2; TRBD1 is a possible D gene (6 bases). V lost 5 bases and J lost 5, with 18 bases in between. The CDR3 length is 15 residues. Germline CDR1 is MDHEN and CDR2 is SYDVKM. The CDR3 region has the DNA TGTGCCAGCAGTCTACCCGGGGGGCTGGGGTATGGCTACACCTTC. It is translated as CASSLPGGLGYGYTF.

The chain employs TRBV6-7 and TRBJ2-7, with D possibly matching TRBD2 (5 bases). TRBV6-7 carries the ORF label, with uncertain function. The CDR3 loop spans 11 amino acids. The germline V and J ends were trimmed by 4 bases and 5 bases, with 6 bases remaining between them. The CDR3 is CASSFSDEQYF. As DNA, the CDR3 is TGTGCCAGCAGTTTTAGCGACGAGCAGTACTTC.

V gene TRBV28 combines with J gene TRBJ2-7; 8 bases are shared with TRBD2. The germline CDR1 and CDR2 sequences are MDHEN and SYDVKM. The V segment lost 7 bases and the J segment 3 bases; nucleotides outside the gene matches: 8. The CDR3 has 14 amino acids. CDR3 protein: CASTLSGTHYEQYF. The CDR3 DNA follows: TGTGCCAGCACCCTTAGCGGGACCCACTACGAGCAGTACTTC. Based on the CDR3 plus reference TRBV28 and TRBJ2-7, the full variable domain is DVKVTQSSRYLVKRTGEKVFLECVQDMDHENMFWYRQDPGLGLRLIYFSYDVKMKEKGDIPEGYSVSREKKERFSLILESASTNQTSMYLCASTLSGTHYEQYFGPGTRLTVT.

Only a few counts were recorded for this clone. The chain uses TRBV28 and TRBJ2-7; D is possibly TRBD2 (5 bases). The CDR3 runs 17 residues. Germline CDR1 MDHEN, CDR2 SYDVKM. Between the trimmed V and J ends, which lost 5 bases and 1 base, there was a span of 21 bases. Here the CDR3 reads CASSPPLGLLGSYEQYF. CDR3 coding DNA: TGTGCCAGCAGTCCCCCCCTCGGACTTCTAGGTTCCTACGAGCAGTACTTC.

CDR3 bases: TGTGCCAGTAGTACCCGACAGGGGTGGGACACCGGGGAGCTGTTTTTT. It encodes CASSTRQGWDTGELFF. This sequence joins TRBV19 and TRBJ2-2, with 8 bases lining up with TRBD1. Germline CDR1 and CDR2: LNHDA and SQIVND (reference sequence). Trimming removed 4 bases from V and 3 bases from J; junction bases left unmatched: 7. The CDR3 covers 16 residues.

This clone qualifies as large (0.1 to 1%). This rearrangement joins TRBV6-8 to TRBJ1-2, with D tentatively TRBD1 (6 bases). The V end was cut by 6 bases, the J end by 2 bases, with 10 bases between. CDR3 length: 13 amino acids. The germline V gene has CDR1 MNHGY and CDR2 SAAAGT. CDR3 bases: TGTGCCAGCAGCAGAGACAGGAACTATGGCTACACCTTC. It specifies CASSRDRNYGYTF.

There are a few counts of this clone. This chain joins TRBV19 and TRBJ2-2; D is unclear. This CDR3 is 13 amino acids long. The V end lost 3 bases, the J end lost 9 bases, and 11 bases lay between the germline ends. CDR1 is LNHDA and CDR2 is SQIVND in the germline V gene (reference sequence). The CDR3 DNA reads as TGTGCCAGTAGTATTACCCCGGTCAGGGAGCTGTTTTTT. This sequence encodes CASSITPVRELFF.

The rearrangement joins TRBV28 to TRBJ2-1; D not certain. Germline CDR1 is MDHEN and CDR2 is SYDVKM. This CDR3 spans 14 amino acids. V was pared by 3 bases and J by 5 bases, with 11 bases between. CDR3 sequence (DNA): TGTGCCAGCAGTTTGATCGGCAGCCACAATGAGCAGTTCTTC. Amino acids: CASSLIGSHNEQFF.

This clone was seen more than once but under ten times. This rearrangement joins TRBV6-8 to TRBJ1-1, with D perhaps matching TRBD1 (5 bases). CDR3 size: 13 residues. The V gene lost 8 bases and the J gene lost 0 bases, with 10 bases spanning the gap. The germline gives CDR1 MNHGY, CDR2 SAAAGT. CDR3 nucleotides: TGTGCCAGCTCGGACAAAATGAACACTGAAGCTTTCTTT. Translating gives CASSDKMNTEAFF.

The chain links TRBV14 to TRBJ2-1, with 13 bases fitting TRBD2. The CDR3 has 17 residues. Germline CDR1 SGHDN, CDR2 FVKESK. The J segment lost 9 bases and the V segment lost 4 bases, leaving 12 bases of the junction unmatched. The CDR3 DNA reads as TGTGCCAGCAGCCGACGGGAAGGACTAGCGGGAGTGGGTGAGCAGTTCTTC. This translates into CASSRREGLAGVGEQFF.